This is a list of T cell receptor beta chains from one sample in a study of T cells in Graves' hyperthyroidism and ophthalmopathy. TCRdb reprocessed the multiplex PCR reads with MiXCR, giving one entry per CDR3 protein. The data contain under 130,000 distinct CDR3 sequences, over 45% of them singletons. Material for sequencing was blood. The receptor set was obtained from a man in his forties with Graves' hyperthyroidism. Each CDR3 is given with its conserved first and last residue. D genes are given only for firm matches. Only part of the rows carry a size: once, few, many, or a class if the clone is expanded.

d_gene: TRBD2
v_gene: TRBV20-1
abundance: .
j_gene: TRBJ2-1
CDR3nt: TGCAGTGCTAGGGGCGGGGGAGGTGGCAATCAGCAGTTCTTC
CDR3aa: CSARGGGGGNQQFF

d_gene: .
v_gene: TRBV7-9
abundance: .
j_gene: TRBJ1-5
CDR3nt: TGTGCCAGCAGTACCACCGTGGGAAGCAATCAGCCCCAGCATTTT
CDR3aa: CASSTTVGSNQPQHF

d_gene: .
v_gene: TRBV24-1
abundance: .
j_gene: TRBJ1-1
CDR3nt: TGTGCCAGCAGTTATGGACGCATGAGCACTGAAGCTTTCTTT
CDR3aa: CASSYGRMSTEAFF

d_gene: .
v_gene: TRBV7-9
abundance: medium-sized
j_gene: TRBJ1-2
CDR3nt: TGTGCCAGCAGCTCCCCTGGGTATGGCTACACCTTC
CDR3aa: CASSSPGYGYTF

d_gene: TRBD2
v_gene: TRBV2
abundance: many
j_gene: TRBJ2-2
CDR3nt: TGTGCCAGCAGTGGCAGCGGGAGGGCCCGGGTCGGGGAGCTGTTTTTT
CDR3aa: CASSGSGRARVGELFF

d_gene: TRBD1
v_gene: TRBV20-1
abundance: many
j_gene: TRBJ1-2
CDR3nt: TGCAGTGCTATAGGGGGGACAGGGAAGATGCTCGACTATGGCTACACCTTC
CDR3aa: CSAIGGTGKMLDYGYTF

d_gene: TRBD2
v_gene: TRBV7-9
abundance: many
j_gene: TRBJ2-3
CDR3nt: TGTGCCAGCAGCCCACCATCACGACTAGCGGGAGCAGATACGCAGTATTTT
CDR3aa: CASSPPSRLAGADTQYF

d_gene: .
v_gene: TRBV19
abundance: many
j_gene: TRBJ1-6
CDR3nt: TGTGCCAGTAGTATGGATCGGGCAGACAATTCACCCCTCCACTTT
CDR3aa: CASSMDRADNSPLHF

d_gene: .
v_gene: TRBV20-1
abundance: many
j_gene: TRBJ2-5
CDR3nt: TGCAGTGCTACTCAGTCCCAAGAGACCCAGTACTTC
CDR3aa: CSATQSQETQYF

d_gene: TRBD1
v_gene: TRBV3-1
abundance: few
j_gene: TRBJ2-1
CDR3nt: TGTGCCAGCAGCCGAGACAGGGATTCCTACAATGAGCAGTTCTTC
CDR3aa: CASSRDRDSYNEQFF

d_gene: TRBD2
v_gene: TRBV2
abundance: many
j_gene: TRBJ2-5
CDR3nt: TGTGCCAGCAAGCAAACTAGCGGGAGGGCAATCGAGACCCAGTACTTC
CDR3aa: CASKQTSGRAIETQYF

d_gene: .
v_gene: TRBV29-1
abundance: medium-sized
j_gene: TRBJ1-2
CDR3nt: TGCAGCGTCCCCGACTATGGCTACACCTTC
CDR3aa: CSVPDYGYTF

d_gene: .
v_gene: TRBV30
abundance: .
j_gene: TRBJ1-5
CDR3nt: TGTGCCTGGAGTAAAGGGCAGCGGCAGCCCCAGCATTTT
CDR3aa: CAWSKGQRQPQHF

d_gene: .
v_gene: TRBV20-1
abundance: many
j_gene: TRBJ1-5
CDR3nt: TGCAGTGCTAGGGAGACCAGCGTTGGTAGCAATCAGCCCCAGCATTTT
CDR3aa: CSARETSVGSNQPQHF

d_gene: .
v_gene: TRBV10-3
abundance: many
j_gene: TRBJ1-2
CDR3nt: TGTGCCATCGGGCAGTTCCAAACCTTC
CDR3aa: CAIGQFQTF

d_gene: .
v_gene: TRBV29-1
abundance: .
j_gene: TRBJ1-2
CDR3nt: TGCAGCGTTGAAGTAGCGGGGCTGATTGCTACACAGTGGGGCAAATATGGCTACACCTTC
CDR3aa: CSVEVAGLIATQWGKYGYTF

d_gene: .
v_gene: TRBV7-2
abundance: many
j_gene: TRBJ2-1
CDR3nt: TGCGCCAGCAGCCTAGTCAGGGGATCCTACAATGAGCAGTTCTTC
CDR3aa: CASSLVRGSYNEQFF

d_gene: TRBD2
v_gene: TRBV5-5
abundance: .
j_gene: TRBJ2-3
CDR3nt: TGTGCCTGGAGTGTAGGGCTAGCGGGAAGCACAGATACGCAGTATTTT
CDR3aa: CAWSVGLAGSTDTQYF

d_gene: TRBD1
v_gene: TRBV19
abundance: many
j_gene: TRBJ2-7
CDR3nt: TGTGCCAGTAGTAAACAGGGGGCGCGGGTCGACGAGCAGTACTTC
CDR3aa: CASSKQGARVDEQYF

d_gene: .
v_gene: TRBV4-2
abundance: .
j_gene: TRBJ1-1
CDR3nt: TGTGCCAGCAGCCAAGACGGGGCCATGAACACTGAAGCTTTCTTT
CDR3aa: CASSQDGAMNTEAFF

d_gene: TRBD1
v_gene: TRBV29-1
abundance: .
j_gene: TRBJ1-2
CDR3nt: TGCAGCGTCAGGACAGGATGGGGCATTGGCTACACCTTC
CDR3aa: CSVRTGWGIGYTF

d_gene: TRBD1
v_gene: TRBV4-1
abundance: .
j_gene: TRBJ2-7
CDR3nt: TGCGCCAGCGGCCAACTGGGGACAGGGGGCGACTACGAGCAGTACTTC
CDR3aa: CASGQLGTGGDYEQYF